These 15 T cell receptor beta chains were sequenced from one sample in a study of cytomegalovirus exposure and HLA in healthy donors. It was with 60 Vbeta and 13 Jbeta primers that the PCR ran. Profiled with immunoSEQ multiplex PCR; TCRdb holds only in-frame clones, not every one. There are 100,000 to 150,000 clones in the sample; around 75% occur only once, and roughly 9.3% lies in the top ten. Sequences were obtained from PBMCs. The receptors originated from a woman in her 50s in good health and CMV-seropositive.

This clone was seen only once. This chain uses TRBV28 with TRBJ1-2; D not resolved. Germline V lookup: CDR1 MDHEN, CDR2 SYDVKM. V lost 2 bases and J lost 2, with 6 bases in between. The CDR3 is 13 residues long. This chain's CDR3 is CASSLKENYGYTF. The CDR3 nucleotides are TGTGCCAGCAGTTTAAAGGAGAACTATGGCTACACCTTC.

The CDR3 bases are TGTGCCAGCAGCTTAGGTCAGCGGGGGGGCCCGCAGGATACGCAGTATTTT. Amino acids: CASSLGQRGGPQDTQYF. The V gene is TRBV7-2, the J gene TRBJ2-3; 10 nucleotides align to TRBD2. Germline values: CDR1 SGHTA, CDR2 FQGNSA. J gave up 6 bases and V 1 base, and 10 bases lay outside the gene matches. The CDR3 sequence is 17 residues long. The variable domain in full, completed from reference TRBV7-2 and TRBJ2-3, reads GAGVSQSPSNKVTEKGKDVELRCDPISGHTALYWYRQSLGQGLEFLIYFQGNSAPDKSGLPSDRFSAERTGGSVSTLTIQRTQQEDSAVYLCASSLGQRGGPQDTQYFGPGTRLTVL.

The gene calls are TRBV5-1 and TRBJ2-3; 8 bases line up with TRBD1. This CDR3 comprises 15 residues. CDR1 and CDR2 (germline): SGHRS, YFSETQ. Trimming cost V 0 bases and J 5 bases; bases outside gene matches: 5. The CDR3 loop reads CASSLVGTGGDTQYF. CDR3 bases: TGCGCCAGCAGCTTGGTGGGGACAGGTGGAGATACGCAGTATTTT.

The V gene is TRBV9, the J gene TRBJ2-7; 16 bases map to TRBD2. The CDR3 runs to 17 residues. With V trimmed by 3 bases and J by 5 bases, 8 bases remained unmatched. Germline V gene data show CDR1 as SGDLS and CDR2 as YYNGEE. CDR3 nucleotide sequence: TGTGCCAGCAGCGAGGGACTAGCGGGAGGGCCGCGGAACGAGCAGTACTTC. Protein: CASSEGLAGGPRNEQYF.

The CDR3: CASSWDTTTNEKLFF. CDR3 DNA sequence: TGCGCCAGCAGCTGGGACACCACAACTAATGAAAAACTGTTTTTT. The chain combines TRBV5-1 with TRBJ1-4; tentative D call: TRBD1 (6 bases). The CDR3 is made up of 15 amino acids. CDR1 SGHRS and CDR2 YFSETQ come from the germline V gene. The V end was cut by 3 bases, the J end by 0 bases, with 9 bases between.

This clone was seen a few times. The rearrangement joins TRBV5-1 to TRBJ2-1, with D possibly being TRBD2 (5 bases). From germline, CDR1 is SGHRS and CDR2 YFSETQ. The CDR3 sequence is 16 residues long. V lost 2 bases to trimming and J lost 4 bases, with 16 bases between them. CDR3 residues: CASSFEPGLSYNEQFF. DNA of the CDR3: TGCGCCAGCAGCTTTGAACCGGGATTGTCGTACAATGAGCAGTTCTTC.

The V gene is TRBV6-5, the J gene TRBJ2-2; D might be TRBD1 (6 bases). CDR3 size: 16 residues. Trimming took off 4 bases at V and 4 bases at J, with 16 bases between the two ends. Germline V gene data show CDR1 as MNHEY and CDR2 as SVGAGI. The CDR3 DNA sequence: TGTGCCAGCAGTTTACGCTCAGGGGCGGTCACCGGGGAGCTGTTTTTT. Protein product: CASSLRSGAVTGELFF.

The chain recombines TRBV2 with TRBJ2-5; perhaps TRBD2 as D (6 bases). The CDR3 consists of 14 residues. V lost 4 bases to trimming and J lost 5 bases, with 14 bases between them. The germline CDR1 and CDR2 sequences are SNHLY and FYNNEI. The CDR3 DNA reads TGTGCCAGCAGTGTTTCCCTAGGAGGGGAGACCCAGTACTTC. Its protein is CASSVSLGGETQYF.

The V and J genes are TRBV7-6 and TRBJ2-3; 7 bases agree with TRBD2. V shed 1 base, J shed 2 bases, and the junction held 6 bases outside the gene matches. CDR1 is SGHVS and CDR2 is FNYEAQ in the germline V gene. CDR3 length: 16 amino acids. The CDR3 coding sequence is TGTGCCAGCAGCTTAGGAAGTCTAGCGGCCACAGATACGCAGTATTTT. Translated, it gives CASSLGSLAATDTQYF. Filled out from reference TRBV7-6 and TRBJ2-3, the complete variable domain reads GAGVSQSPRYKVTKRGQDVALRCDPISGHVSLYWYRQALGQGPEFLTYFNYEAQQDKSGLPNDRFSAERPEGSISTLTIQRTEQRDSAMYRCASSLGSLAATDTQYFGPGTRLTVL.

The rearrangement joins TRBV5-1 to TRBJ2-1, with 8 bases that match TRBD1. The CDR3 is 17 amino acids. Germline V gene lookup returns CDR1 SGHRS and CDR2 YFSETQ. The V and J ends lost 4 bases and 9 bases, in that order; junction bases with no gene match: 18. The CDR3 spells CASSLPPYRGRIGEQFF. The CDR3 DNA sequence: TGCGCCAGCAGCCTCCCGCCATACAGGGGGAGAATAGGTGAGCAGTTCTTC.

This chain joins TRBV11-2 and TRBJ1-1; D not certain. Germline V gives CDR1 SGHAT, CDR2 FQNNGV. Trimming shortened V by 3 bases and J by 1 base, and 6 bases separated the two germline ends. CDR3 length equals 13 residues. This chain's CDR3 is CASSFNRNTEAFF. The CDR3 DNA sequence: TGTGCCAGCAGCTTTAATCGGAACACTGAAGCTTTCTTT.

The V gene is TRBV7-2, the J gene TRBJ2-1; 12 positions match TRBD2. The CDR3 totals 16 residues. Trimming removed 2 bases from V and 9 bases from J; junction bases left unmatched: 8. Germline CDR1 reads SGHTA; CDR2 reads FQGNSA. As DNA, the CDR3 is TGTGCCAGCAGCTTAAGGCCTAGCGGGGGGGCCGGTGAGCAGTTCTTC. The encoded protein is CASSLRPSGGAGEQFF.

The rearrangement links TRBV4-1 to TRBJ1-4, with TRBD1 as a possible D gene (5 bases). Germline CDR1 and CDR2: MGHRA and YSYEKL. CDR3 size: 16 residues. With 4 bases removed from V and 1 base from J, the gap between germline ends came to 13 bases. The CDR3 nucleotides are TGCGCCAGCAGCCCGGGGCGGGGGGGAACTAATGAAAAACTGTTTTTT. Translation gives CASSPGRGGTNEKLFF.

This chain connects TRBV11-2 to TRBJ1-1; 8 positions match TRBD1. This CDR3 contains 13 residues. Germline V CDR1 and CDR2: SGHAT, FQNNGV. Germline trimming cut 6 bases from V and 10 bases from J; bases unmatched to any gene: 10. In nucleotides, the CDR3 is TGTGCCAGCAGTTTAAGCGGACAGGGTGTAGCTTTCTTT. It yields the protein CASSLSGQGVAFF.

This sequence joins TRBV5-4 and TRBJ2-2; TRBD2 aligns across 14 bases. In germline, CDR1 is SGHNT, CDR2 YYREEE (reference sequence). The CDR3 sequence is 16 residues long. V gave up 5 bases and J gave up 7 bases; unmatched junction bases: 7. CDR3 bases: TGTGCCAGCAGTCGGGGACTAGCGGGAGTTCACGGGGAGCTGTTTTTT. The encoded protein is CASSRGLAGVHGELFF. The variable domain in full, completed from reference TRBV5-4 and TRBJ2-2, reads ETGVTQSPTHLIKTRGQQVTLRCSSQSGHNTVSWYQQALGQGPQFIFQYYREEENGRGNFPPRFSGLQFPNYSSELNVNALELDDSALYLCASSRGLAGVHGELFFGEGSRLTVL.